The TCR beta chain described here comes from a study of blood T cell repertoires in COVID-19. Methods used by the authors: Quantification of nucleated cells was approximated via reference gene primer amplification. Assay: immunoSEQ multiplex PCR; the TCRdb copy retains only in-frame clones and omits some. The DNA was the basis for D and trimming; V, J and clone size are from that table. The table includes 250,000 or so clones, roughly nine tenths detected once. The clonotype comes from a woman aged 40 to 50 who had recovered from COVID-19. The sample comprised peripheral blood.

The CDR3 reads CAGVEKRGGQETQYF. Here the CDR3 DNA reads TGTGCCGGGGTAGAGAAGCGGGGGGGCCAAGAGACCCAGTACTTC. The J gene is TRBJ2-5, the V gene TRBV5-4; 10 nucleotides agree with TRBD2. V gave up 10 bases and J gave up 1 base; unmatched junction bases: 10. The CDR3 runs to 15 residues. Germline CDR1 is SGHNT and CDR2 is YYREEE (reference sequence).